The 19 T cell receptor beta chains below were found in one sample sequenced in a study of vaccination effects on CD4 cells after COVID-19. Before sequencing, viral peptide pools were used by the ViraFEST assay to expand antigen-specific CD4+ T cells. Following a roughly eleven-day culture, CD4+ T cells were purified. Each participant was given two doses of one vaccine (BNT162b2 or mRNA-1273). The table came from immunoSEQ multiplex PCR; TCRdb's copy has only in-frame clones and leaves some out. The sample yields over 25,000 clones, roughly 81% seen once. What these receptors recognize is not known. Sequenced here: CD4+ T cells from PBMCs cultured with HCoV-229E spike peptides, sampled after COVID-19 vaccination. These receptor sequences come from a human donor who received a COVID-19 vaccine.

The CDR3 nucleotides read TGTGCCACCAGTGCCGGGAGTTACGAGCAGTACTTC. This sequence encodes CATSAGSYEQYF. V and J are TRBV24-1 and TRBJ2-7; possibly TRBD2 for D (6 bases). The CDR3 is 12 residues long. The germline gives CDR1 KGHDR, CDR2 SFDVKD. V shed 5 bases and J shed 4 bases, with 8 bases lying between them.

V and J are TRBV10-1 and TRBJ2-5; no reliable D call. This CDR3 comprises 13 residues. Trimming took 0 bases from V and 1 from J, leaving 3 bases between them. CDR1 WNHNN and CDR2 SYGVQD come from the germline V gene (reference sequence). CDR3 nucleotide sequence: TGCGCCAGCAGTGAGTCGTCCCAAGAGACCCAGTACTTC. Protein sequence: CASSESSQETQYF.

This chain connects TRBV5-6 to TRBJ2-7; D might be TRBD2 (5 bases). The CDR3 extends over 16 amino acids. Trimming removed 4 bases from V and 2 bases from J, with 19 bases in between. In germline, CDR1 is SGHDT, CDR2 YYEEEE. CDR3 protein: CASSGTGIGFTYEQYF. The CDR3 nucleotides are TGTGCCAGCAGCGGCACCGGGATAGGATTTACCTACGAGCAGTACTTC.

This clone was found once. V and J are TRBV19 and TRBJ1-1; D ambiguous. V gave up 7 bases and J gave up 3 bases, with 15 bases separating them. This CDR3 has 14 residues. Germline CDR1 and CDR2: LNHDA and SQIVND (reference sequence). In nucleotides, the CDR3 is TGTGCCAGTAACTTTCGGGATAGGTACACTGAAGCTTTCTTT. This translates into CASNFRDRYTEAFF.

The chain is built from TRBV3-1 (or the pseudogene TRBV3-2) and TRBJ2-1, with unresolved D. V was clipped by 1 base and J by 1 base, with 11 bases between them. CDR3 length: 16 amino acids. The germline V gene encodes CDR1 LGHDT and CDR2 YNNKEL (reference sequence). CDR3 in amino acids: CASSQGVSTSYNEQFF. CDR3 nucleotides: TGTGCCAGCAGCCAAGGGGTTAGTACTTCCTACAATGAGCAGTTCTTC.

The chain has TRBV5-1 and TRBJ2-3; D is unclear. V was clipped by 1 base and J by 2 bases, with 8 bases between them. This CDR3 region has 14 residues. CDR1 is SGHRS and CDR2 is YFSETQ in the germline V gene. In nucleotides, the CDR3 is TGCGCCAGCAGCTTGCCTCTATCCACAGATACGCAGTATTTT. This translates into CASSLPLSTDTQYF.

This rearrangement joins TRBV2 to TRBJ2-1, with D unclear. Trimming left V 7 bases short and J 0 bases short, with 7 bases between. The length of the CDR3 is 13 residues. Germline loops: CDR1 SNHLY, CDR2 FYNNEI. This CDR3 is CASTINSYNEQFF. The DNA for the CDR3 is TGTGCCAGCACTATAAACTCCTACAATGAGCAGTTCTTC.

The chain uses TRBV10-3 and TRBJ1-5; D not resolved. The germline V and J ends were trimmed by 0 bases and 6 bases, with 9 bases remaining between them. The CDR3 has 14 amino acids. The germline V gene has CDR1 ENHRY and CDR2 SYGVKD. For the CDR3, the DNA is TGTGCCATCAGTGAGTCGTGGGATGCTCAGCCCCAGCATTTT. Translating it yields CAISESWDAQPQHF.

The chain links TRBV11-2 to TRBJ1-3; D not certain. From germline, CDR1 is SGHAT and CDR2 FQNNGV. V gave up 5 bases and J gave up 2 bases, with 10 bases separating them. The CDR3 runs to 14 residues. The CDR3 spells CASSHPRTGNTIYF. CDR3 in DNA: TGTGCCAGCAGCCACCCCCGAACTGGAAACACCATATATTTT.

This chain uses TRBV10-3 with TRBJ1-2; D gene ambiguous. CDR3 size: 16 residues. Trimming shortened V by 0 bases and J by 8 bases, and 19 bases separated the two germline ends. CDR1 and CDR2 (germline): ENHRY, SYGVKD. CDR3 region: CAISESPAGIRGGYTF. CDR3 sequence (DNA): TGTGCCATCAGTGAGTCGCCCGCGGGAATTAGAGGGGGCTACACCTTC.

The V and J genes are TRBV19 and TRBJ2-4; 7 bases agree with TRBD1. This CDR3 is built from 16 residues. Germline loops: CDR1 LNHDA, CDR2 SQIVND (reference sequence). The J segment lost 3 bases and the V segment lost 3 bases, leaving 8 bases of the junction unmatched. Written as DNA, the CDR3 is TGTGCCAGTAGTATCCGACAGGGCGAGAGCAAAAACATTCAGTACTTC. Its translation: CASSIRQGESKNIQYF.

The chain combines TRBV27 with TRBJ1-1, with a possible D match to TRBD1 (6 bases). The CDR3 loop spans 15 amino acids. Trimming pared 2 bases from V and 1 base from J, leaving 11 bases between. From germline, CDR1 is MNHEY and CDR2 SMNVEV (reference sequence). CDR3 nucleotide sequence: TGTGCCAGCAGTTTAACTCCGGGACAGAACACTGAAGCTTTCTTT. As protein: CASSLTPGQNTEAFF.

The V and J genes are TRBV7-9 and TRBJ2-7, with D possibly matching TRBD1 (6 bases). Trimming took off 6 bases at V and 8 bases at J, with 20 bases between the two ends. CDR1 is SEHNR, CDR2 FQNEAQ, per germline (reference sequence). This CDR3 is 14 amino acids long. CDR3 region: CASSRGHLMGKQYF. Here the CDR3 DNA reads TGTGCCAGCAGTAGGGGACACCTAATGGGGAAGCAGTACTTC.

The chain employs TRBV29-1 and TRBJ1-1, with 8 nucleotides matching TRBD1. V shed 7 bases, J shed 8 bases, and the junction held 3 bases outside the gene matches. The CDR3 spans 10 residues. Germline CDR1 SQVTM, CDR2 ANQGSEA. The CDR3 loop reads CSARQGEAFF. The CDR3 bases are TGCAGCGCAAGACAGGGGGAAGCTTTCTTT.

This chain links TRBV3-1 (or the pseudogene TRBV3-2) with TRBJ1-1; D gene uncertain. CDR1 and CDR2 from the germline V gene are LGHDT and YNNKEL (reference sequence). The CDR3 sequence is 14 residues long. V was pared by 1 base and J by 6 bases, with 12 bases between. The CDR3 bases are TGTGCCAGCAGCCAAGGAGCAGGAAGCCCTGAAGCTTTCTTT. Translated: CASSQGAGSPEAFF.

The rearrangement uses TRBV7-2 and TRBJ1-2; D gene uncertain. CDR3 length equals 14 residues. Deletions cut 0 bases from V and 2 bases from J, with 7 bases between. Germline loops: CDR1 SGHTA, CDR2 FQGNSA. This CDR3 is CASSLALDNYGYTF. Written as DNA, the CDR3 is TGTGCCAGCAGCTTAGCGCTAGACAACTATGGCTACACCTTC.

This clone was seen only once. The gene calls are TRBV6-1 and TRBJ1-4, with D possibly matching TRBD1 (6 bases). Germline assignment: CDR1 MNHNS and CDR2 SASEGT. This CDR3 has 13 amino acids. The V gene lost 9 bases and the J gene lost 8 bases, with 16 bases spanning the gap. CDR3 sequence reads: CASQLGGGEKLFF. For the CDR3, the DNA is TGTGCCAGTCAATTAGGGGGAGGCGAAAAACTGTTTTTT.

The rearrangement uses TRBV12-5 and TRBJ2-5; D remains unclear. The germline V gene has CDR1 LGHNT and CDR2 FRNRAP. V lost 3 bases and J lost 5, with 16 bases in between. The CDR3 contains 15 residues. CDR3 region: CASGFSGISVETQYF. CDR3 nucleotide sequence: TGTGCTAGTGGTTTTTCAGGTATCTCGGTGGAGACCCAGTACTTC.

The chain recombines TRBV5-1 with TRBJ1-3; D call uncertain. Trimming left V 0 bases short and J 0 bases short, with 13 bases between. The CDR3 is 17 amino acids. Germline assignment: CDR1 SGHRS and CDR2 YFSETQ. The CDR3 region has the DNA TGCGCCAGCAGCTTGGAGCCAGCCACGAGCTCTGGAAACACCATATATTTT. As protein: CASSLEPATSSGNTIYF.